The clone carrying this TCR beta chain was picked up one time. An end of the junction does not agree with germline; a read error may underlie this. The CDR3 loop spans 14 amino acids. Per the germline V gene, CDR1 is DFQATT and CDR2 is SNEGSKA (reference sequence). The data derive from a study of regulatory T cells in long-lasting Graves disease. Time point in this sample: persistent/refractory GD, antithyroid drugs over 5 years with positive TRAb. PBMCs were the source of the RNA used for TCR sequencing. With iRepertoire HTBI primers and Arm-PCR of CDR3 regions, TCR beta libraries were built. TCRdb re-called the multiplex PCR reads with MiXCR, one entry per CDR3 protein. The sample contains 600,000 to 800,000 distinct CDR3 sequences, 25% to 30% of which appear only once.

This sequence joins TRBV20-1 and TRBJ1-2; TRBD1 agrees at 8 bases. The sample here was peripheral blood mononuclear cells (PBMCs), taken when the disease was refractory, from a patient treated with antithyroid drugs. This receptor was identified in a female donor with Graves disease. Here the CDR3 DNA reads TGCATTGCTCCGGACAGGGCCGCCTGGGGTGGCTACACCTTC. This sequence encodes CIAPDRAAWGGYTF.